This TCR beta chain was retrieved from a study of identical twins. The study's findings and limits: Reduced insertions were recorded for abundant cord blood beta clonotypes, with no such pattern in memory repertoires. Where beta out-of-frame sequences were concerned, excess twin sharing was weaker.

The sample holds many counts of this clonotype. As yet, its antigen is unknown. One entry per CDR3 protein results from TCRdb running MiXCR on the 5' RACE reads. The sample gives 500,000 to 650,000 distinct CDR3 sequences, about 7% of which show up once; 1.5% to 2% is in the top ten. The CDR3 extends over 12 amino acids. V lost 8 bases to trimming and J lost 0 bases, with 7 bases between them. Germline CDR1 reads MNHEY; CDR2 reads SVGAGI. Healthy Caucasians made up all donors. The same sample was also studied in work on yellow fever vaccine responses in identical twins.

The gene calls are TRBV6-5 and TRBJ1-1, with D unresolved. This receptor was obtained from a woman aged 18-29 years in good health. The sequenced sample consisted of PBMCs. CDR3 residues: CASSTVNTEAFF. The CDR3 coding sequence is TGTGCCAGCTCGACGGTGAACACTGAAGCTTTCTTT.